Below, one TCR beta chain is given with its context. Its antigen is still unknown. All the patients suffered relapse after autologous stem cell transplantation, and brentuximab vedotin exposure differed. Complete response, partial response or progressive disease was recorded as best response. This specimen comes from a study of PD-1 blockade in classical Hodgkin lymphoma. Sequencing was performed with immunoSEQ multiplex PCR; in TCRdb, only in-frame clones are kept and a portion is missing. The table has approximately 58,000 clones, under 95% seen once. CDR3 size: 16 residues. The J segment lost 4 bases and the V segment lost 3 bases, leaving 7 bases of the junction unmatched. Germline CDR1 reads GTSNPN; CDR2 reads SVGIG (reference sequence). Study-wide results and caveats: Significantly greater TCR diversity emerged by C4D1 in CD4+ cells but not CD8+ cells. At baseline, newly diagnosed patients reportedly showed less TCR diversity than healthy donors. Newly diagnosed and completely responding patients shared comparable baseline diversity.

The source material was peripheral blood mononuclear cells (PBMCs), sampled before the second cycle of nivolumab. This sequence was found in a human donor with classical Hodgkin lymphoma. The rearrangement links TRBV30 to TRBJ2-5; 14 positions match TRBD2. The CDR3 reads CAWSARLAGGAETQYF. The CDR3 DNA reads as TGTGCCTGGAGCGCCCGACTAGCGGGGGGGGCAGAGACCCAGTACTTC.